The sequence of this TCR beta chain was determined in a study of molecular identifiers for immune sequencing clone quantification. TCRdb fed the PCR reads into MiXCR, producing one record per CDR3 protein. The data show 35,000 or so distinct CDR3 sequences, approximately 19% seen once. Findings of the study overall: Clones above 20 RNA copies contained over 97% of effector molecules and under 1% of naive molecules.

In this sample, this clonotype turned up many times. The target antigen is unknown. Naive CD8 T cells underwent sorting with the CD8+CD4-CCR7+CD45RA+ definition. The V end was cut by 4 bases, the J end by 3 bases, with 13 bases between. The CDR3 is 14 residues long. Germline V lookup: CDR1 LGHDT, CDR2 YNNKEL (reference sequence). This chain links TRBV3-1 with TRBJ2-7, with D perhaps matching TRBD2 (6 bases). Specimen: naive CD8+ T cells from blood, with Jurkat cell RNA spiked in. Subset specified: FACS-sorted CD8+CD4-CCR7+CD45RA+ naive T cells. The clonotype originates from a human donor in good health. Some libraries in this study had Jurkat cell RNA spiked in. CDR3 amino acids: CASSPPLALYEQYF. In DNA form, the CDR3 reads TGTGCCAGCAGCCCGCCCCTAGCGCTCTACGAGCAGTACTTC.